Included here is one T cell receptor beta chain sequence, with context. Antigen: not known. The data belong to a study of T cell repertoires in cytomegalovirus infection. Turning to the study itself: It was recently identified HLA-C-restricted and well-studied HLA-B-restricted CMV epitopes that the study used. TCR beta signatures that were public indicated CMV infection and matching HLA type.

The germline gives CDR1 SGHTA, CDR2 FQGNSA. Trimming cost V 3 bases and J 5 bases; bases outside gene matches: 7. The CDR3 loop spans 15 amino acids. Study observations and caveats: Dominant in the ex vivo response were TCR beta clonotypes restricted by HLA-C and specific for CMV. Cumulative frequency (of public TCR beta family members) identified carriers of CMV plus the relevant HLA.

MiXCR, applied by TCRdb to the reads, yields one record per CDR3 protein. The sample includes about 310,000 distinct CDR3 sequences, around 25% of them seen just once. The source was cultured PBMCs, collected from culture after CMV antigen stimulation. This chain links TRBV7-2 with TRBJ2-5; TRBD1 agrees at 9 bases. This clonotype was sampled from a human donor in good health (CMV status not recorded). Some clones in this sample may be carry-over from other donors' samples. The CDR3 reads CASSLNSGQGETQYF. Written as DNA, the CDR3 is TGTGCCAGCAGCTTGAACTCGGGACAGGGCGAGACCCAGTACTTC.